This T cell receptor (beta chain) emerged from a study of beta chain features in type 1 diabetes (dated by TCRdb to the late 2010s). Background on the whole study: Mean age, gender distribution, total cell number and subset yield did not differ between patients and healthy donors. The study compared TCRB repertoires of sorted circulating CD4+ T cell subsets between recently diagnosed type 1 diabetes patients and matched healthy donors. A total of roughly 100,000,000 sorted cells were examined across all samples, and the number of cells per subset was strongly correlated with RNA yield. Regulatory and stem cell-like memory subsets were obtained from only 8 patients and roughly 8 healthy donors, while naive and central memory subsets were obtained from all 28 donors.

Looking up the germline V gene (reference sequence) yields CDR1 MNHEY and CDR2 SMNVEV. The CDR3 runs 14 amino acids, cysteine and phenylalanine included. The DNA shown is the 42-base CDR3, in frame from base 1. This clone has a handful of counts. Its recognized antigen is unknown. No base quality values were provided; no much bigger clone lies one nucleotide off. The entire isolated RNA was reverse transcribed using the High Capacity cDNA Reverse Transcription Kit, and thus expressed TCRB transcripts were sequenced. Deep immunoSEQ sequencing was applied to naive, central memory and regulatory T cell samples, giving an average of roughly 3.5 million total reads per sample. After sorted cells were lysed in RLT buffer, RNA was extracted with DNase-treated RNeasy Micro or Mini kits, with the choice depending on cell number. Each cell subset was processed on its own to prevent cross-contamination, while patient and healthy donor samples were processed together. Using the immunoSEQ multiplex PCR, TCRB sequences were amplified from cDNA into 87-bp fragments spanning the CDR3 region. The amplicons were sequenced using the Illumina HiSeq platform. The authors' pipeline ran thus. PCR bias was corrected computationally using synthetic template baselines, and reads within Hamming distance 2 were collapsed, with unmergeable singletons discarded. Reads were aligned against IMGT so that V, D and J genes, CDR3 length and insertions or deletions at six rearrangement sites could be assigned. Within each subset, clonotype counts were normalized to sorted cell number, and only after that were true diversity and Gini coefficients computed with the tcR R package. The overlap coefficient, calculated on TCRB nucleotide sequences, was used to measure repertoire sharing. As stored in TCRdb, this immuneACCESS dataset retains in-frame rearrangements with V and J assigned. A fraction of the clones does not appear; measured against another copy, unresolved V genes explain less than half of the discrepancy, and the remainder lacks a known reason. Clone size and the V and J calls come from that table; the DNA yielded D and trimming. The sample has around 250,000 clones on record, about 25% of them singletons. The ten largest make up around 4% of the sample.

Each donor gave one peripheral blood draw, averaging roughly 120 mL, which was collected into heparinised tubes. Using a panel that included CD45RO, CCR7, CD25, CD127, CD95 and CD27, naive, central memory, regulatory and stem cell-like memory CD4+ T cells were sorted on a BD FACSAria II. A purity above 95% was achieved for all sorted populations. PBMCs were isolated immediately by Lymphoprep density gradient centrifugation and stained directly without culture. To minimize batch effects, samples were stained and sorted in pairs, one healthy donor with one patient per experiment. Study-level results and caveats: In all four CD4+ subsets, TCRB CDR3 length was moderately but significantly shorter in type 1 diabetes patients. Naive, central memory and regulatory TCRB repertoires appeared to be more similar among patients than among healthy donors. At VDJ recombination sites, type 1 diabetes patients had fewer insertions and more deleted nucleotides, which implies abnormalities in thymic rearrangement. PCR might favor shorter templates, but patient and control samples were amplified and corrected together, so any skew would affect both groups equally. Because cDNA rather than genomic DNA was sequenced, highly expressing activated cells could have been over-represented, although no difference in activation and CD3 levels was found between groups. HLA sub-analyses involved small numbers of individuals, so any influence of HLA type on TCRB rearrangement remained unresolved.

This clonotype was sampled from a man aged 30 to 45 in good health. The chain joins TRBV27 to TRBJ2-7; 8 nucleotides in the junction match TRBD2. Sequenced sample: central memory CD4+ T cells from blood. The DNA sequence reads TGTGCAACCCGGGAGGGAGTCGGTCCCTACGAGCAGTACTTC. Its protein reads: CATREGVGPYEQYF.